This note documents a single T cell receptor beta chain sequence. The antigen remains undetermined. A much larger clonotype is one base distant, so this may be a read error. The CDR3 does not close with the conserved phenylalanine or tryptophan, likely indicating a read error. TCR beta CDR3 region amplification was performed from RNA transcripts. Primed by the HTBI set, a first-round RT-PCR was run on the TCR CDR3. TCRdb itself ran the multiplex PCR reads through MiXCR, one entry per CDR3 protein. Here the sample spans around 610,000 distinct CDR3 sequences, roughly 15% being singletons. The sample originates from a study of T cells in Graves' hyperthyroidism and ophthalmopathy. Study results and limitations: Ophthalmopathy could be told apart from stable hyperthyroidism with a 13 V-J model.

This receptor was obtained from a woman in her forties with Graves' ophthalmopathy. What was sequenced was blood.

The CDR3 nucleotides are TGTGCCAGCAGTTACCGGGACCTTCAAGAGACCCAGTACATC. Its translation is CASSYRDLQETQYI. This chain joins TRBV11-3 and TRBJ2-5, with D perhaps given as TRBD1 or TRBD2 (5 bases each). CDR3 length: 14 residues. Germline V gene data show CDR1 as SGHNT and CDR2 as YENEEA. Trimming took off 6 bases at V and 2 bases at J, with 13 bases between the two ends.